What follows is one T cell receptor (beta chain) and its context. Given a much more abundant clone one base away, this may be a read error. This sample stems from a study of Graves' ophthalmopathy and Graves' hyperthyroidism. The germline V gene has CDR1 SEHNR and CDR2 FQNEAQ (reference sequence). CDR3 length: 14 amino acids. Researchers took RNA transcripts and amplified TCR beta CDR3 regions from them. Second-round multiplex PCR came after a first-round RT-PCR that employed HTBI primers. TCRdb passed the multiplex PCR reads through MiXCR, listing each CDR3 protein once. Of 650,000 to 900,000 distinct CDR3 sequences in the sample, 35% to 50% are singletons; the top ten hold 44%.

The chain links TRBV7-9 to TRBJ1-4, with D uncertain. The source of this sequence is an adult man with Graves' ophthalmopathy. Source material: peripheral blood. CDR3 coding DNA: TGTGTCAGCAGCGAACGGAGGAATAATGAAAAACTGTTTTTT. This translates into CVSSERRNNEKLFF.